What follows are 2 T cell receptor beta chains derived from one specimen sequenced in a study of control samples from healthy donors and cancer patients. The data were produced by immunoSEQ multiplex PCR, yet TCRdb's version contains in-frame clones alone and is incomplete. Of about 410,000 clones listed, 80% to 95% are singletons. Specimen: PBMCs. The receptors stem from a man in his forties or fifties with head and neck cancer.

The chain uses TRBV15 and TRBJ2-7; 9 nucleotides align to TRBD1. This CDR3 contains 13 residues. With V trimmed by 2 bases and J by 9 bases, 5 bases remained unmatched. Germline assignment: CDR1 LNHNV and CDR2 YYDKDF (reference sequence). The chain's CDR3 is CATSRPWTGVQYF. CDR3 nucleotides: TGTGCCACCAGCAGACCCTGGACAGGGGTGCAGTACTTC.

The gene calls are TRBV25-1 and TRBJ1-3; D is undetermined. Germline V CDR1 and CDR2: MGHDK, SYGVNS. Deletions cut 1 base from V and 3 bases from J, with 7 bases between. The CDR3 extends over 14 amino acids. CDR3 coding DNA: TGTGCCAGCAGTGAATCGCTCGGTGGAAACACCATATATTTT. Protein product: CASSESLGGNTIYF.